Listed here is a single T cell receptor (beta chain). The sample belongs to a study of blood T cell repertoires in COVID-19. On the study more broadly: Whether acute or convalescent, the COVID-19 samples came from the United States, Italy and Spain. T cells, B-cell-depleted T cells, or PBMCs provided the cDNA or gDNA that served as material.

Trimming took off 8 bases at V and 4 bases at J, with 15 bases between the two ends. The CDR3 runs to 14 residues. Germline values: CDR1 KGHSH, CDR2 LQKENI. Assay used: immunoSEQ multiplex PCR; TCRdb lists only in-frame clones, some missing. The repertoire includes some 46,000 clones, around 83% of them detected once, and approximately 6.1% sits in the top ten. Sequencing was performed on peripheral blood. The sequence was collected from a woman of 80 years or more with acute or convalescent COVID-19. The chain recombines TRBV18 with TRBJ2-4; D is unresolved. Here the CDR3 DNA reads TGTGCCAGCCGACCGCCAGGTGGAAAAAACATTCAGTACTTC. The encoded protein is CASRPPGGKNIQYF.